The next 28 T cell receptor beta chains were all read from a single sample in a study of T-cell reconstitution after alpha-beta-depleted transplantation in children. Researchers prepared the TCRbeta library using unique molecular identifiers, the study reports. TCRdb analysed the PCR reads with MiXCR anew, one entry per CDR3 protein. The profile shows 640,000 or so distinct CDR3 sequences, roughly 17% of them singletons. Specimen: PBMCs from the stem cell graft donor, collected from the stem cell graft. The receptors derive from a human donor who donated a stem cell graft to a child with acute myeloid leukemia.

The chain uses TRBV7-9 and TRBJ1-6; D unclear. The CDR3 length is 15 residues. V gave up 1 base and J gave up 7 bases, with 11 bases separating them. From germline, CDR1 is SEHNR and CDR2 FQNEAQ (reference sequence). The CDR3 sequence: CASSLEASLNSPLHF. In DNA form, the CDR3 reads TGTGCCAGCAGCTTAGAGGCGAGCCTGAATTCACCCCTCCACTTT.

The chain has TRBV20-1 and TRBJ2-1; D may be TRBD2 (6 bases). Germline V CDR1 and CDR2: DFQATT, SNEGSKA (reference sequence). Trimming took 7 bases from V and 8 from J, leaving 12 bases between them. There are 11 residues in the CDR3. The CDR3 sequence: CSGQGGHEQFF. The CDR3 DNA follows: TGCAGTGGGCAGGGAGGCCATGAGCAGTTCTTC.

The V call is TRBV7-6, the J call TRBJ1-4; 9 bases are a match to TRBD1. Germline trimming cut 7 bases from V and 8 bases from J; bases unmatched to any gene: 8. From germline, CDR1 is SGHVS and CDR2 FNYEAQ. The CDR3 runs to 14 residues. CDR3 in amino acids: CASTTGQGKEKLFF. The CDR3 bases are TGTGCCAGCACAACGGGACAGGGAAAGGAAAAACTGTTTTTT. The full variable domain, completed using reference TRBV7-6 and TRBJ1-4, is GAGVSQSPRYKVTKRGQDVALRCDPISGHVSLYWYRQALGQGPEFLTYFNYEAQQDKSGLPNDRFSAERPEGSISTLTIQRTEQRDSAMYRCASTTGQGKEKLFFGSGTQLSVL.

The table lists this clonotype with a few counts. The chain recombines TRBV18 with TRBJ1-1; the match to TRBD1 covers 8 bases. Germline lookup yields CDR1 KGHSH and CDR2 LQKENI. Unmatched junction bases numbered 3, after V lost 5 bases and J lost 1 base. CDR3 size: 14 residues. CDR3 DNA sequence: TGTGCCAGCTCAGGACAGGGAGAGAACACTGAAGCTTTCTTT. It encodes CASSGQGENTEAFF.

This clonotype occurred a few times. V is TRBV18 and J is TRBJ2-3; 8 bases are shared with TRBD1. The CDR3 has 17 residues. Germline V CDR1 and CDR2: KGHSH, LQKENI. With V trimmed by 6 bases and J by 6 bases, 17 bases remained unmatched. In DNA, the CDR3 is TGTGCCAGCTCTCCTGGACAGGGACGATTCCTCAGGGATACGCAGTATTTT. Amino acid sequence: CASSPGQGRFLRDTQYF.

This clonotype has more than one count but fewer than ten. The chain couples TRBV20-1 to TRBJ2-1; 7 bases are a match to TRBD2. CDR3 size: 15 residues. The V gene's germline CDR1 is DFQATT and CDR2 SNEGSKA (reference sequence). Trimming at V came to 0 bases and at J to 4 bases, leaving 6 bases not matched to a gene. CDR3 nucleotide sequence: TGCAGTGCTAGAGATGTGGGGGGGTCTTACAATGAGCAGTTCTTC. Protein: CSARDVGGSYNEQFF.

The CDR3 nucleotides read TGTGCCAGCAGTTACCCAGGGAGTACCAATGAGCAGTTCTTC. This encodes CASSYPGSTNEQFF. This chain links TRBV6-5 with TRBJ2-1; D is possibly TRBD1 or TRBD2 (5 bases each). CDR1 and CDR2 from the germline V gene are MNHEY and SVGAGI. V shed 2 bases and J shed 6 bases, with 11 bases lying between them. CDR3 size: 14 residues.

This clonotype was observed a few times. This chain joins TRBV6-5 and TRBJ2-3, with TRBD2 matching 7 bases. This CDR3 spans 12 amino acids. Germline CDR1 MNHEY, CDR2 SVGAGI. The junction had 6 bases not matched to a gene; V was cut back by 6 bases and J by 9 bases. The CDR3 reads CASRGPGGTQYF. The CDR3 DNA is TGTGCCAGCAGGGGACCGGGGGGAACGCAGTATTTT.

This clonotype was observed many times. Written as DNA, the CDR3 is TGCAGTGCTAGATCACGGACAGGGAGAGGGTATGGCTACACCTTC. This translates into CSARSRTGRGYGYTF. The chain carries TRBV20-1 and TRBJ1-2; 8 bases align to TRBD1. This CDR3 contains 15 residues. The germline gives CDR1 DFQATT, CDR2 SNEGSKA (reference sequence). V was pared by 2 bases and J by 5 bases, with 10 bases of the junction left unmatched.

Note on this clonotype: Given a much more abundant clone one base away, this may be a read error. V gene TRBV20-1 combines with J gene TRBJ2-5, with 8 bases lining up with TRBD2. The germline V gene encodes CDR1 DFQATT and CDR2 SNEGSKA (reference sequence). This CDR3 has 13 amino acids. The CDR3 protein is CSAPRGGRETHYF. DNA of the CDR3: TGCAGCGCTCCTCGGGGGGGCCGGGAGACCCATTACTTC.

This clonotype was recorded many times. The CDR3 is CASGWASGGEQYF. The CDR3 DNA reads TGTGCCAGCGGCTGGGCCTCCGGGGGAGAGCAGTACTTC. This sequence joins TRBV6-1 and TRBJ2-7; D may be TRBD2 (6 bases). This CDR3 is built from 13 residues. In germline, CDR1 is MNHNS, CDR2 SASEGT. V dropped 8 bases and J dropped 7 bases, with 18 bases sitting between them.

This clonotype was counted many times. V and J are TRBV29-1 and TRBJ2-7, with TRBD1 matching 9 bases. The CDR3 runs 11 residues. Per the germline V gene, CDR1 is SQVTM and CDR2 is ANQGSEA. V gave up 6 bases and J gave up 5 bases; unmatched junction bases: 2. In DNA form, the CDR3 reads TGCAGCGTGGGACAGGGCCACGAGCAGTACGTC. Amino acid sequence: CSVGQGHEQYV.

This sequence joins TRBV7-7 and TRBJ2-5; D possibly corresponds to TRBD2 (5 bases). CDR1 and CDR2 from the germline V gene are SSHAT and FNYEAQ (reference sequence). Trimming pared 4 bases from V and 5 bases from J, leaving 17 bases between. The CDR3 is 15 amino acids. The CDR3 is CASSSLTGISETQYF. In nucleotides, the CDR3 is TGTGCCAGCAGCTCGTTGACGGGAATCTCGGAGACCCAGTACTTC. Combining the CDR3 with reference TRBV7-7 and TRBJ2-5 gives the whole variable domain GAGVSQSPRYKVTKRGQDVTLRCDPISSHATLYWYQQALGQGPEFLTYFNYEAQPDKSGLPSDRFSAERPEGSISTLTIQRTEQRDSAMYRCASSSLTGISETQYFGPGTRLLVL.

CDR3 nucleotide sequence: TGTGCCAGCAGCTCAAGTCCCGGGGCCATCGCTGGAAACACCATATATTTT. Amino acids: CASSSSPGAIAGNTIYF. This chain uses TRBV4-2 with TRBJ1-3; maybe TRBD1 (5 bases). Per the germline V gene, CDR1 is LGHNA and CDR2 is YNFKEQ. The CDR3 runs 17 residues. Trimming took 5 bases from V and 2 from J, leaving 19 bases between them.

This clonotype was recorded a few times. The chain has TRBV4-3 and TRBJ2-3, with TRBD2 identical over 7 bases. The CDR3 length is 15 residues. The junction had 1 base not matched to a gene; V was cut back by 0 bases and J by 1 base. Germline V gene lookup returns CDR1 LGHNA and CDR2 YSLEER. CDR3 DNA sequence: TGCGCCAGCAGCCAAGATGCGGGGGGCACAGATACGCAGTATTTT. Amino acids: CASSQDAGGTDTQYF.

The V gene is TRBV5-5, the J gene TRBJ1-2; D is possibly TRBD1 (6 bases). V lost 4 bases to trimming and J lost 8 bases, with 18 bases between them. The CDR3 spans 14 residues. Germline CDR1 and CDR2: SGHKS and YYEKEE (reference sequence). This CDR3 is CASSPWDTLGGYTF. CDR3 in DNA: TGTGCCAGCAGCCCCTGGGACACCTTGGGGGGCTACACCTTC.

The CDR3 DNA reads as TGCAGTGCTAGAGATCAAGGGGGCCACTCCTACAATGAGCAGTTCTTC. Amino acid sequence: CSARDQGGHSYNEQFF. The rearrangement uses TRBV20-1 and TRBJ2-1; 7 nucleotides align to TRBD1. The CDR3 has 16 amino acids. Trimming at V came to 0 bases and at J to 0 bases, leaving 5 bases not matched to a gene. Germline V gene data show CDR1 as DFQATT and CDR2 as SNEGSKA (reference sequence).

This clonotype appeared many times. This chain uses TRBV20-1 with TRBJ1-2, with D perhaps matching TRBD1 (6 bases). V shed 0 bases and J shed 5 bases, with 16 bases lying between them. Germline V CDR1 and CDR2: DFQATT, SNEGSKA (reference sequence). CDR3 size: 15 residues. The CDR3 loop is CSAREGASIIYGYTF. CDR3 coding DNA: TGCAGTGCTAGAGAGGGGGCATCGATTATATATGGCTACACCTTC.

This clonotype has at least ten counts. This chain connects TRBV20-1 to TRBJ2-1; 7 nucleotides agree with TRBD2. Germline loops: CDR1 DFQATT, CDR2 SNEGSKA (reference sequence). The CDR3 has 14 residues. Trimming removed 6 bases from V and 3 bases from J; junction bases left unmatched: 8. The CDR3 loop is CSAKAGRLYNEQFF. The CDR3 DNA sequence: TGCAGTGCGAAAGCGGGGCGCCTCTACAATGAGCAGTTCTTC.

This clonotype was counted a few times. The chain is built from TRBV12-3 or TRBV12-4 and TRBJ1-6; no clear D. With 4 bases removed from V and 9 bases from J, the gap between germline ends came to 7 bases. CDR3 length: 12 amino acids. In DNA form, the CDR3 reads TGTGCCAGCAGTTGGGAGAGTTCACCCCTCCACTTT. It translates to CASSWESSPLHF.

The J gene is TRBJ1-6, the V gene TRBV4-3; D call uncertain. CDR3 length: 13 amino acids. The germline gives CDR1 LGHNA, CDR2 YSLEER. V was shortened by 1 base and J by 9 bases, with 7 bases between the two germline ends. CDR3 residues: CASSQGTPSPLHF. CDR3 sequence (DNA): TGCGCCAGCAGCCAAGGGACGCCTTCACCCCTCCACTTT.

This clonotype was counted a few times. The chain couples TRBV11-2 to TRBJ2-5, with TRBD2 matching 8 bases. CDR1 is SGHAT, CDR2 FQNNGV, per germline. The J segment lost 5 bases and the V segment lost 0 bases, leaving 11 bases of the junction unmatched. The CDR3 spans 17 residues. The CDR3 bases are TGTGCCAGCAGCTTAGAAGGTAGACTAGCGTACCGGGAGACCCAGTACTTC. The encoded protein is CASSLEGRLAYRETQYF.

The V gene is TRBV9, the J gene TRBJ2-1; D unclear. V lost 6 bases and J 2 bases, leaving 15 bases between the germline ends. This CDR3 has 15 residues. CDR1 SGDLS and CDR2 YYNGEE come from the germline V gene. For the CDR3, the DNA is TGTGCCAGCAACCCCACCCCGGATACCTACAATGAGCAGTTCTTC. This sequence encodes CASNPTPDTYNEQFF.

This clonotype has at least ten counts. In DNA form, the CDR3 reads TGTGCCACCAGCAGGGGGACAGACGAAGAGACCCAGTACTTC. Translated: CATSRGTDEETQYF. The chain links TRBV15 to TRBJ2-5; TRBD1 matches at 7 bases. After removal of 3 bases from V and 3 bases from J, the junction contained 4 bases not matched to a gene. The V gene's germline CDR1 is LNHNV and CDR2 YYDKDF (reference sequence). The CDR3 has 14 amino acids.

The genes are TRBV7-2 and TRBJ1-4; no firm D call. This CDR3 contains 14 residues. With 3 bases removed from V and 5 bases from J, the gap between germline ends came to 10 bases. Germline V CDR1 and CDR2: SGHTA, FQGNSA. The CDR3: CASSFGYENEKLFF. The CDR3, as DNA: TGTGCCAGCAGCTTCGGTTACGAAAATGAAAAACTGTTTTTT.

Many counts were recorded for this clonotype. V is TRBV7-9 and J is TRBJ1-2, with TRBD1 identical over 7 bases. Trimming removed 0 bases from V and 2 bases from J; junction bases left unmatched: 3. The CDR3 length is 15 residues. The germline V gene encodes CDR1 SEHNR and CDR2 FQNEAQ (reference sequence). CDR3 sequence: CASSLAGGTNYGYTF. The DNA for the CDR3 is TGTGCCAGCAGCTTAGCAGGGGGCACAAACTATGGCTACACCTTC.

In its sample, this clonotype was seen many times. The genes are TRBV5-1 and TRBJ2-5, with D maybe TRBD1 (5 bases). Germline values: CDR1 SGHRS, CDR2 YFSETQ. The CDR3 runs to 13 residues. Trimming cost V 4 bases and J 4 bases, with 11 bases left between them. The CDR3, as DNA: TGCGCCAGCAGCGGGGCTAGTAGAGAGACCCAGTACTTC. Translation: CASSGASRETQYF.

In its sample, this clonotype was seen a few times. The V gene is TRBV7-2, the J gene TRBJ1-1; a possible D gene is TRBD1 (5 bases). Germline CDR1 is SGHTA and CDR2 is FQGNSA. This CDR3 comprises 15 residues. V shed 5 bases and J shed 1 base, with 14 bases lying between them. This CDR3 reads CASSPGGYGNTEAFF. CDR3 in DNA: TGTGCCAGCAGCCCGGGGGGTTACGGGAACACTGAAGCTTTCTTT.